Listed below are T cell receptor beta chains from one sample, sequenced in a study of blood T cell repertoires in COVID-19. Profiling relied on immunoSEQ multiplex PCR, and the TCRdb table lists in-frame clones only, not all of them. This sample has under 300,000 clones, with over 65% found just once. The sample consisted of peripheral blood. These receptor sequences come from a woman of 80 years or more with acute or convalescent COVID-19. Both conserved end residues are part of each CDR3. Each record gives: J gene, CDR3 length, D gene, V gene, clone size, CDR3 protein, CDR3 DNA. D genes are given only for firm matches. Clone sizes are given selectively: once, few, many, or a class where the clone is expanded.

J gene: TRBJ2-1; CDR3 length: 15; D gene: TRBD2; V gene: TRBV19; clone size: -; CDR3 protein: CASSIGTGGGNEQFF; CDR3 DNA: TGTGCCAGTAGTATTGGTACGGGAGGGGGGAATGAGCAGTTCTTC
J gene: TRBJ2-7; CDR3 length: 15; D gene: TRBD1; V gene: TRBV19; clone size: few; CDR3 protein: CASTSIPGTVNEQYF; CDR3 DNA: TGTGCCAGTACCTCCATTCCCGGGACAGTGAACGAGCAGTACTTC
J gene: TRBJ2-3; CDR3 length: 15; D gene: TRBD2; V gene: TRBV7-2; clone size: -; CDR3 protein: CASSPLAAVTDTQYF; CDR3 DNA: TGTGCCAGCAGTCCTCTAGCGGCCGTCACAGATACGCAGTATTTT
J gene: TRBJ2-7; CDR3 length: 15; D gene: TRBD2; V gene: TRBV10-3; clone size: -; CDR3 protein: CAISEGLATTYEQYF; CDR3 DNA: TGTGCCATCAGTGAGGGACTAGCGACAACCTACGAGCAGTACTTC
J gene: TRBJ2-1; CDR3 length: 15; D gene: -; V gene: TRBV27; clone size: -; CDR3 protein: CASSIRAGFYNEQFF; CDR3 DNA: TGTGCCAGCAGCATAAGGGCAGGGTTCTACAATGAGCAGTTCTTC
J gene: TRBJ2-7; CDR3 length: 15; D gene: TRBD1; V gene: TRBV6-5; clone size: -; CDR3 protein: CASSQDRGLTYEQYF; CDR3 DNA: TGTGCCAGCAGCCAAGACAGGGGGCTTACCTACGAGCAGTACTTC
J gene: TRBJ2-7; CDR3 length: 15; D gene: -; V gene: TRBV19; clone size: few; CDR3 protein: CASSIQWGDNYEQYF; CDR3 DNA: TGTGCCAGTAGTATCCAATGGGGAGATAACTACGAGCAGTACTTC
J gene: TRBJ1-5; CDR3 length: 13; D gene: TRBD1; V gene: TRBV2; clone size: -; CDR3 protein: CASRGQGNQPQHF; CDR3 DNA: TGTGCCAGCAGGGGACAGGGCAATCAGCCCCAGCATTTT
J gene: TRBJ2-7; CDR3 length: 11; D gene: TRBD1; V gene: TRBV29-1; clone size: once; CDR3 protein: CSVHRGREQYF; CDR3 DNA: TGCAGCGTCCACAGGGGACGGGAGCAGTACTTC
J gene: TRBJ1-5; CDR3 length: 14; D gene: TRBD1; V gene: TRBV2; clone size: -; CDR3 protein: CASTLRQGPQPQHF; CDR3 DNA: TGTGCCAGCACGCTCCGACAGGGCCCTCAGCCCCAGCATTTT
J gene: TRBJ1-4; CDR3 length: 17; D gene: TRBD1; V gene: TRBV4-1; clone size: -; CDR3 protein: CASSQVQGARANEKLFF; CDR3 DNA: TGCGCCAGCAGCCAAGTGCAGGGGGCGCGGGCTAATGAAAAACTGTTTTTT
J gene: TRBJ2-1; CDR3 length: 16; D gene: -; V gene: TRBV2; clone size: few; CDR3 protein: CASRDSYLLTYNEQFF; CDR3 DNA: TGTGCCAGCAGAGACAGCTACCTACTAACCTACAATGAGCAGTTCTTC
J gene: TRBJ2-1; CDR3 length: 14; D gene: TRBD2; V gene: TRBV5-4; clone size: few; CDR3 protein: CASSAGGGPPLIVF; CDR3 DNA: TGTGCCAGCAGCGCGGGGGGAGGGCCCCCCTTAATCGTCTTC
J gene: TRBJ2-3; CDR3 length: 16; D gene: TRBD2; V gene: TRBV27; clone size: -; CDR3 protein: CASSALRTSGFFTQYF; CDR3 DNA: TGTGCCAGCAGTGCCCTCCGGACTAGCGGTTTTTTTACGCAGTATTTT
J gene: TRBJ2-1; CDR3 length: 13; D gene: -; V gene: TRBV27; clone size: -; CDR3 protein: CASSLAGFNEQFF; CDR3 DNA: TGTGCCAGCAGTTTGGCAGGCTTCAATGAGCAGTTCTTC
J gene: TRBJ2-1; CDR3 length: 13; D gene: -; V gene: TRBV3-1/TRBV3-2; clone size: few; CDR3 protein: CASSPSWRDEQFF; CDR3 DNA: TGTGCCAGCAGCCCTTCGTGGAGGGATGAGCAGTTCTTC
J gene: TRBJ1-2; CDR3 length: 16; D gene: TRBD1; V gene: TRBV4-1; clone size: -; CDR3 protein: CASSQLPGTGGLGYTF; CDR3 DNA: TGCGCCAGCAGCCAACTACCTGGGACAGGGGGCCTAGGCTACACCTTC
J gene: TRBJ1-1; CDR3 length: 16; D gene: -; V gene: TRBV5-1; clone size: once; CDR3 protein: CASSLASGRQNTEAFF; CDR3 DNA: TGCGCCAGCAGCTTGGCCTCAGGCAGGCAAAACACTGAAGCTTTCTTT
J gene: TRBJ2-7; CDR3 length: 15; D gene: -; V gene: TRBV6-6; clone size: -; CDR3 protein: CASSYGQGGSYEQYF; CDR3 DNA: TGTGCCAGCAGTTACGGGCAGGGTGGTTCCTACGAGCAGTACTTC
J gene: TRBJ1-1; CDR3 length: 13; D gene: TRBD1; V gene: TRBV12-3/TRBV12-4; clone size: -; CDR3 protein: CASSLGQGTEAFF; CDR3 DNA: TGTGCCAGCAGCCTGGGACAGGGGACTGAAGCTTTCTTT
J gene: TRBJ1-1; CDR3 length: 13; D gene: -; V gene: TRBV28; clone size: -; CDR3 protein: CASSLEHREEAFF; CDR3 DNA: TGTGCCAGCAGTTTGGAACACAGGGAAGAAGCTTTCTTT
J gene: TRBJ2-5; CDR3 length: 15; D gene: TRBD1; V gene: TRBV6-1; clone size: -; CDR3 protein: CASNIGQGYKETQYF; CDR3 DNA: TGTGCCAGCAACATCGGACAGGGCTATAAGGAGACCCAGTACTTC
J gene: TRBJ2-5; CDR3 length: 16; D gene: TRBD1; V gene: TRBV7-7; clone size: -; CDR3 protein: CASSPHPTGGIETQYF; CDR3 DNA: TGTGCCAGCAGCCCCCACCCGACAGGGGGCATAGAGACCCAGTACTTC
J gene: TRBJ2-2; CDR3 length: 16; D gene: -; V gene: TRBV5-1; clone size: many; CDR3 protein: CASSSQGAIGTGELFF; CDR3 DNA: TGCGCCAGCAGCTCGCAGGGTGCCATAGGGACCGGGGAGCTGTTTTTT
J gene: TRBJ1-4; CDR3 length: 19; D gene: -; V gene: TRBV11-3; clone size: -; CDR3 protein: CASSLDRTHMGATNEKLFF; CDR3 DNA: TGTGCCAGCAGCTTAGACCGCACCCACATGGGCGCAACTAATGAAAAACTGTTTTTT
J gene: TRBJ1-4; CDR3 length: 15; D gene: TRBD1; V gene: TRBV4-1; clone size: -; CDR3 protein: CASGNTGGTNEKLFF; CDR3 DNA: TGCGCCAGCGGAAATACAGGGGGAACTAATGAAAAACTGTTTTTT
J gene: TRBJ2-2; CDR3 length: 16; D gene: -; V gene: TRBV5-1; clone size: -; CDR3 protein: CASSLDRVWVSGELFF; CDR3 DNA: TGCGCCAGCAGCTTGGACAGGGTATGGGTCTCCGGGGAGCTGTTTTTT
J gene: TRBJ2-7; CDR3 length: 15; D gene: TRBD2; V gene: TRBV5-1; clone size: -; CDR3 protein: CASSPTGGSNYEQYF; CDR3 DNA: TGCGCCAGCAGCCCGACGGGGGGATCTAACTACGAGCAGTACTTC
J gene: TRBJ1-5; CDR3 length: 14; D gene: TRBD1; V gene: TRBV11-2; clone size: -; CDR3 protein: CASSLAGGDQPQHF; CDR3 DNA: TGTGCCAGCAGCTTAGCAGGGGGCGATCAGCCCCAGCATTTT